The present entry profiles one T cell receptor beta chain with its context. What it recognizes is unknown. This specimen comes from a study of cytomegalovirus exposure and HLA in healthy donors. Overall study findings and caveats: The study recorded 150 to 200 TCR beta chains that were cytomegalovirus-associated. Roughly uniform depth of sequencing across donors was assumed in presence/absence analyses. Using the classifier, cytomegalovirus status was reportedly diagnosed with high specificity and sensitivity.

The PCR used 60 Vbeta and 13 Jbeta primers. TCRdb's table, derived via immunoSEQ multiplex PCR, lists solely in-frame clones and lacks some. The sample is made up of around 140,000 clones, and the top ten hold 0.9% to 1% of it. Trimming took 3 bases from V and 5 from J; bases not matched to a gene: 9. This CDR3 region has 15 residues. Per germline, CDR1 SEHNR and CDR2 FQNEAQ (reference sequence). The chain links TRBV7-9 to TRBJ1-2; TRBD1 agrees at 7 bases. The receptor was isolated from a male donor in good health and CMV-seronegative. Sequences were obtained from PBMCs. The CDR3 DNA sequence: TGTGCCAGCAGCTTGCTTACGACAGGGAAGTATGGCTACACCTTC. This encodes CASSLLTTGKYGYTF.